There are many counts of the clone carrying this T cell receptor (beta chain). The CDR3 length is 13 residues. Looked up from germline, CDR1 is KGHSH and CDR2 is LQKENI. Trimming took 3 bases from V and 3 from J, leaving 9 bases between them. These data belong to a study of T-cell reconstitution after alpha-beta-depleted transplantation in children. Preparation of the TCRbeta library used unique molecular identifiers. Using its own MiXCR run on the PCR reads, TCRdb lists one record per CDR3 protein. Here the sample spans 250,000 to 400,000 distinct CDR3 sequences, around 20% being singletons. The V gene is TRBV18, the J gene TRBJ2-7; D might be TRBD1 or TRBD2, each matching 5 bases. The clonotype originates from a male patient under 18 who had a stem cell transplant for acute lymphoblastic leukemia, so the T cells may come from the graft donor. Sequencing used PBMCs, mostly from graft donor cells, obtained 180 days after TCRalphabeta/CD19-depleted stem cell transplant. The CDR3 coding sequence is TGTGCCAGCTCACCGGGGGTCCTCTACGAGCAGTACTTC. It codes for CASSPGVLYEQYF.